This entry describes one T cell receptor beta chain. Its antigen remains unknown. As TCR cDNA was made by 5'RACE template switching, a universal primer site and UMIs were added. TCRdb ran MiXCR on the 5' RACE reads and lists one entry per CDR3 protein. The table records 400,000 to 650,000 distinct CDR3 sequences, 20% to 25% of them present only once. The source of the sample is a study of T cells after yellow fever vaccination. Overall study results and limits: Booster samples showed a return of most primary-vaccination clones (around 95% CD4, over 70% CD8). Any FACS-sorted repertoire could hold abundant clonotypes that contaminate it from the bulk population. Researchers report a weaker secondary response that nonetheless peaked faster, day 5 versus 15.

This clonotype was sampled from a man aged 18 to 35 who received the YFV17D yellow fever vaccine. Sequences were derived from PBMCs, sampled roughly 20 days after the first yellow fever vaccination.

The CDR3 nucleotides read TGCAGCGTTCTCCCGGGTTTACAAGAGACCCAGTACTTC. Translated, it gives CSVLPGLQETQYF. The rearrangement joins TRBV29-1 to TRBJ2-5; D not certain. The V end was cut by 5 bases, the J end by 2 bases, with 12 bases between. The CDR3 is 13 amino acids. CDR1 and CDR2 from the germline V gene are SQVTM and ANQGSEA.